Below, 28 T cell receptor beta chains from the same sample are listed, as sequenced in a study of Ad26.COV2.S vaccination and SARS-CoV-2 variants. Assay: immunoSEQ multiplex PCR; the TCRdb copy retains only in-frame clones and omits some. The table includes about 350,000 clones, approximately 84% detected once. Treatment noted: some 20 received Ad26.COV2.S at low or high dose, single or two shots; about 5 received placebo; per-sample allocation not given. The samples date from day 63 after the first vaccine or placebo injection. The sample was peripheral blood, taken in a trial of Ad26.COV2.S vaccine versus placebo. The source is a person between 18 and 65 years old who received the Ad26.COV2.S COVID-19 vaccine or a placebo.

J is TRBJ1-1 and V is TRBV6-5, with D unclear. The CDR3 contains 15 residues. Trimming removed 3 bases at V and 5 bases at J, with 16 bases between. Per the germline V gene, CDR1 is MNHEY and CDR2 is SVGAGI. The CDR3 protein is CASSYGVGWDTEAFF. The CDR3 DNA sequence: TGTGCCAGCAGTTATGGGGTCGGGTGGGATACTGAAGCTTTCTTT.

The chain uses TRBV19 and TRBJ2-2; TRBD1 agrees at 7 bases. V trimming: 7 bases; J trimming: 2 bases; junction bases outside the gene matches: 7. Per the germline V gene, CDR1 is LNHDA and CDR2 is SQIVND (reference sequence). CDR3 size: 15 residues. This chain's CDR3 is CASKKQGHNTGELFF. Here the CDR3 DNA reads TGTGCCAGTAAGAAACAGGGGCACAACACCGGGGAGCTGTTTTTT. The whole variable domain, filled in from reference TRBV19 and TRBJ2-2, reads DGGITQSPKYLFRKEGQNVTLSCEQNLNHDAMYWYRQDPGQGLRLIYYSQIVNDFQKGDIAEGYSVSREKKESFPLTVTSAQKNPTAFYLCASKKQGHNTGELFFGEGSRLTVL.

This clone is a singleton in its sample. V usage is TRBV9 and J usage is TRBJ2-3; D remains ambiguous. Germline CDR1 is SGDLS and CDR2 is YYNGEE. V shed 1 base and J shed 5 bases, with 8 bases lying between them. The CDR3 length is 13 residues. The CDR3 nucleotides are TGTGCCAGCAGCGTAAATTTTAAAGATACGCAGTATTTT. It is translated as CASSVNFKDTQYF. The variable domain in full, with the rest retrieved from reference TRBV9 and TRBJ2-3, is DSGVTQTPKHLITATGQRVTLRCSPRSGDLSVYWYQQSLDQGLQFLIQYYNGEERAKGNILERFSAQQFPDLHSELNLSSLELGDSALYFCASSVNFKDTQYFGPGTRLTVL.

This chain uses TRBV19 with TRBJ2-1, with D uncertain. V lost 9 bases and J 4 bases, leaving 10 bases between the germline ends. The CDR3 covers 12 residues. Germline V gene lookup returns CDR1 LNHDA and CDR2 SQIVND (reference sequence). CDR3 nucleotides: TGTGCCAGCCAGGACCTGTACAATGAGCAGTTCTTC. It encodes CASQDLYNEQFF. The full variable domain, its missing parts supplied by reference TRBV19 and TRBJ2-1, is DGGITQSPKYLFRKEGQNVTLSCEQNLNHDAMYWYRQDPGQGLRLIYYSQIVNDFQKGDIAEGYSVSREKKESFPLTVTSAQKNPTAFYLCASQDLYNEQFFGPGTRLTVL.

This chain uses TRBV5-4 with TRBJ1-2, with 10 bases fitting TRBD1. CDR3 size: 16 residues. The junction had 6 bases not matched to a gene; V was cut back by 0 bases and J by 4 bases. Germline CDR1 and CDR2: SGHNT and YYREEE (reference sequence). The CDR3 reads CASSLDGGQGVYGYTF. The CDR3 DNA is TGTGCCAGCAGCTTGGATGGTGGACAGGGGGTCTATGGCTACACCTTC. The variable domain in full, completed from reference TRBV5-4 and TRBJ1-2, reads ETGVTQSPTHLIKTRGQQVTLRCSSQSGHNTVSWYQQALGQGPQFIFQYYREEENGRGNFPPRFSGLQFPNYSSELNVNALELDDSALYLCASSLDGGQGVYGYTFGSGTRLTVV.

The chain carries TRBV10-1 and TRBJ2-5; the D is unclear. Trimming took 6 bases from V and 1 from J, leaving 9 bases between them. The CDR3 extends over 13 amino acids. CDR1 is WNHNN, CDR2 SYGVQD, per germline (reference sequence). For the CDR3, the DNA is TGCGCCAGCAGCATTAACTTCCAAGAGACCCAGTACTTC. Its translation is CASSINFQETQYF.

CDR3 residues: CASSWGSGSSYEQYF. In nucleotides, the CDR3 is TGTGCCAGCAGCTGGGGTAGCGGGAGCTCCTACGAGCAGTACTTC. The rearrangement uses TRBV13 and TRBJ2-7, with TRBD2 matching over 9 bases. The CDR3 length is 15 residues. CDR1 is PRHDT, CDR2 FYEKMQ, per germline (reference sequence). V was clipped by 4 bases and J by 0 bases; unmatched bases: 4.

The chain joins TRBV27 to TRBJ2-7; D possibly matches TRBD1 or TRBD2 (5 bases each). The CDR3 runs to 16 residues. Germline assignment: CDR1 MNHEY and CDR2 SMNVEV (reference sequence). V lost 8 bases to trimming and J lost 6 bases, with 26 bases between them. DNA for the CDR3: TGTGCCAGCGGCTATTATAGGGCCGAGGGGAGCGCCGAGCAGTACTTC. Translated, it gives CASGYYRAEGSAEQYF.

The rearrangement uses TRBV6-6 and TRBJ2-7; 7 positions agree with TRBD1. The germline gives CDR1 MNHNY, CDR2 SVGAGI (reference sequence). This CDR3 contains 15 residues. V trimming: 5 bases; J trimming: 1 base; junction bases outside the gene matches: 8. The CDR3 spells CASSHPQQGSYEQYF. In DNA, the CDR3 is TGTGCCAGCAGTCACCCCCAACAGGGGTCCTACGAGCAGTACTTC.

The chain recombines TRBV6-2 or TRBV6-3 with TRBJ1-1, with no clear D. The V end lost 0 bases, the J end lost 0 bases, and 2 bases lay between the germline ends. Germline loops: CDR1 MNHEY, CDR2 SVGEGT. The CDR3 covers 13 residues. CDR3 in DNA: TGTGCCAGCAGTTACTCGTTGAACACTGAAGCTTTCTTT. It is translated as CASSYSLNTEAFF.

The rearrangement links TRBV23-1 to TRBJ1-5, with TRBD1 identical over 8 bases. TRBV23-1 is labeled an ORF, and its function is uncertain. J gave up 4 bases and V 5 bases, and 10 bases lay outside the gene matches. CDR3 length equals 16 residues. Here the CDR3 reads CASSFWDRQVNQPQHF. DNA for the CDR3: TGCGCCAGCAGTTTCTGGGACAGGCAAGTGAATCAGCCCCAGCATTTT.

The genes are TRBV5-1 and TRBJ2-3; 7 nucleotides line up with TRBD2. This CDR3 is 15 amino acids long. Germline-derived CDR1 and CDR2 are SGHRS and YFSETQ. Trimming cost V 2 bases and J 4 bases; bases outside gene matches: 7. The DNA for the CDR3 is TGCGCCAGCAGCTTAGCGGGGCTCCACGCAGATACGCAGTATTTT. Amino acids: CASSLAGLHADTQYF.

The CDR3 protein is CASSLGGAGNTIYF. DNA for the CDR3: TGTGCCAGCAGCTTGGGCGGGGCCGGAAACACCATATATTTT. The rearrangement joins TRBV5-6 to TRBJ1-3, with D possibly matching TRBD1 (5 bases). Between the trimmed V and J ends, which lost 0 bases and 4 bases, there was a span of 8 bases. The CDR3 loop spans 14 amino acids. Germline lookup yields CDR1 SGHDT and CDR2 YYEEEE. The whole variable domain, filled in from reference TRBV5-6 and TRBJ1-3, reads DAGVTQSPTHLIKTRGQQVTLRCSPKSGHDTVSWYQQALGQGPQFIFQYYEEEERQRGNFPDRFSGHQFPNYSSELNVNALLLGDSALYLCASSLGGAGNTIYFGEGSWLTVV.

This rearrangement joins TRBV27 to TRBJ2-1, with D perhaps matching TRBD1 (6 bases). From germline, CDR1 is MNHEY and CDR2 SMNVEV (reference sequence). The CDR3 runs to 23 residues. Trimming took 3 bases from V and 8 from J, leaving 41 bases between them. CDR3 protein: CASSFGEAVTLWGHLFVDHEQFF. The CDR3 region has the DNA TGTGCCAGCAGTTTTGGCGAAGCTGTAACATTGTGGGGACATCTCTTTGTGGACCATGAGCAGTTCTTC.

The rearrangement joins TRBV7-8 to TRBJ1-6; D not certain. V lost 8 bases, J lost 4 bases, and 12 bases lay in between. Germline V CDR1 and CDR2: SGHVS, FQNEAQ. This CDR3 comprises 14 residues. CDR3 DNA sequence: TGTGCCAGCGCTATTATTGGGTATAATTCACCCCTCCACTTT. Residues: CASAIIGYNSPLHF.

This clone was observed a few times. The gene calls are TRBV9 and TRBJ1-2; the D is unclear. Trimming shortened V by 5 bases and J by 6 bases, and 11 bases separated the two germline ends. This CDR3 contains 12 residues. CDR1 and CDR2 (germline): SGDLS, YYNGEE. The CDR3 here is CASSSGLDGYTF. CDR3 DNA: TGTGCCAGCAGTTCTGGCCTTGATGGCTACACCTTC.

V usage is TRBV5-8 and J usage is TRBJ1-2; D gene ambiguous. V was pared by 1 base and J by 0 bases, with 13 bases between. Germline V gene data show CDR1 as SGHTS and CDR2 as YDEGEE. The CDR3 totals 16 residues. The CDR3 sequence is CASSLLSRSANYGYTF. The CDR3 DNA is TGTGCCAGCAGCTTGTTATCCCGATCCGCTAACTATGGCTACACCTTC.

The gene calls are TRBV6-4 and TRBJ1-2, with 7 bases identical to TRBD1. Per the germline V gene, CDR1 is MRHNA and CDR2 is SNTAGT. Trimming removed 5 bases from V and 2 bases from J; junction bases left unmatched: 8. The CDR3 is 15 residues long. The CDR3 nucleotides read TGTGCCAGCAGTACTACAGGGGATGCGAACTATGGCTACACCTTC. This sequence encodes CASSTTGDANYGYTF.

The chain links TRBV5-1 to TRBJ1-1; TRBD1 aligns across 9 bases. This CDR3 has 15 amino acids. The V and J ends lost 4 bases and 5 bases, in that order; junction bases with no gene match: 9. CDR1 and CDR2 from the germline V gene are SGHRS and YFSETQ. CDR3 bases: TGCGCCAGCAGCCACCGGACAGGGGATGGGACTGAAGCTTTCTTT. It codes for CASSHRTGDGTEAFF.

The V and J genes are TRBV4-3 and TRBJ2-2; possible D gene TRBD1, 6 bases. V was pared by 1 base and J by 4 bases, with 10 bases between. The germline V gene has CDR1 LGHNA and CDR2 YSLEER. This CDR3 is built from 15 residues. The CDR3, as DNA: TGCGCCAGCAGCCAAGCATGGACAGCCACCGGGGAGCTGTTTTTT. Its protein product is CASSQAWTATGELFF.

This chain links TRBV5-1 with TRBJ2-1; TRBD1 aligns across 10 bases. The CDR3 is 16 amino acids. J gave up 7 bases and V 3 bases, and 10 bases lay outside the gene matches. Looked up from germline, CDR1 is SGHRS and CDR2 is YFSETQ. Written as DNA, the CDR3 is TGCGCCAGCAGCTCACCGGGACAGGGGTTGTATAATGAGCAGTTCTTC. It codes for CASSSPGQGLYNEQFF.

J is TRBJ2-7 and V is TRBV27; 8 nucleotides line up with TRBD1. The junction had 11 bases not matched to a gene; V was cut back by 2 bases and J by 5 bases. Germline CDR1 reads MNHEY; CDR2 reads SMNVEV (reference sequence). CDR3 size: 16 residues. In DNA, the CDR3 is TGTGCCAGCAGTTTAAATGGACAGGGTCCCTATCACGAGCAGTACTTC. Translating it yields CASSLNGQGPYHEQYF.

V usage is TRBV7-9 and J usage is TRBJ2-3, with 10 bases aligning to TRBD1. Germline loops: CDR1 SEHNR, CDR2 FQNEAQ (reference sequence). The J segment lost 2 bases and the V segment lost 8 bases, leaving 4 bases of the junction unmatched. The CDR3 contains 14 residues. The CDR3 region is CASQTGGLTDTQYF. CDR3 DNA: TGTGCCAGCCAGACAGGGGGCCTCACAGATACGCAGTATTTT.

The rearrangement joins TRBV7-2 to TRBJ2-7; D is undetermined. The CDR3 contains 14 residues. V was pared by 2 bases and J by 0 bases, with 8 bases between. The V gene's germline CDR1 is SGHTA and CDR2 FQGNSA. CDR3 bases: TGTGCCAGCAGCTTATCTGCCAGCTCCTACGAGCAGTACTTC. Translating it yields CASSLSASSYEQYF.

This clone was detected a few times. The rearrangement links TRBV21-1 to TRBJ1-5. TRBV21-1 is reported as a pseudogene. The CDR3 is 17 residues long. This chain's CDR3 is CASSNVETGESNQPQHF. CDR3 coding DNA: TGTGCCAGCAGCAATGTCGAGACGGGCGAGAGCAATCAGCCCCAGCATTTT.

This clone appeared a single time. The rearrangement links TRBV18 to TRBJ1-3; D not certain. V was cut by 0 bases and J by 9 bases, with 18 bases left in between. The CDR3 consists of 16 residues. Germline lookup yields CDR1 KGHSH and CDR2 LQKENI. CDR3 residues: CASSPPGPVAAGTIYF. CDR3 nucleotide sequence: TGTGCCAGCTCACCACCGGGTCCGGTCGCCGCTGGCACCATATATTTT. The full variable domain, rest sourced from reference TRBV18 and TRBJ1-3, is NAGVMQNPRHLVRRRGQEARLRCSPMKGHSHVYWYRQLPEEGLKFMVYLQKENIIDESGMPKERFSAEFPKEGPSILRIQQVVRGDSAAYFCASSPPGPVAAGTIYFGEGSWLTVV.

V and J are TRBV4-1 and TRBJ2-1; no reliable D call. Germline V gene sequence: CDR1 MGHRA, CDR2 YSYEKL. Trimming shortened V by 0 bases and J by 2 bases, and 11 bases separated the two germline ends. This CDR3 spans 16 amino acids. For the CDR3, the DNA is TGCGCCAGCAGCCAAGACTCTGCGGTAGCCTACAATGAGCAGTTCTTC. It is translated as CASSQDSAVAYNEQFF.

The chain has TRBV27 and TRBJ2-7, with 8 positions matching TRBD1. CDR1 is MNHEY and CDR2 is SMNVEV in the germline V gene (reference sequence). This CDR3 comprises 13 residues. V was clipped by 6 bases and J by 2 bases; unmatched bases: 3. The chain's CDR3 is CASRGTGTYEQYF. CDR3 bases: TGTGCCAGCAGGGGGACAGGTACCTACGAGCAGTACTTC.